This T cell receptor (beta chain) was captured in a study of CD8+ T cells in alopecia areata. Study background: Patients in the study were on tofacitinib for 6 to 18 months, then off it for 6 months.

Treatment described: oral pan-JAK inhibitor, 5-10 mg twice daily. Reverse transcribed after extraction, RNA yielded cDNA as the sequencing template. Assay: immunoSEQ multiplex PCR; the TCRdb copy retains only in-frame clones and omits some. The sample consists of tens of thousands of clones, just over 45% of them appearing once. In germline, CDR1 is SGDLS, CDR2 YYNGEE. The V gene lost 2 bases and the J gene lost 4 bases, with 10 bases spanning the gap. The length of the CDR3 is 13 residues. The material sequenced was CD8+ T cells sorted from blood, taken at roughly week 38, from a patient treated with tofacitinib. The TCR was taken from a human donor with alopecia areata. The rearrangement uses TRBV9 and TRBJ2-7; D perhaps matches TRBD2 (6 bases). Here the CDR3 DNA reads TGTGCCAGCAGCGTTGGGGACTCGTACGAGCAGTACTTC. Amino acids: CASSVGDSYEQYF.